Below are 10 T cell receptor beta chains sequenced from a single sample in a study of low-dose radiotherapy and immunotherapy resistance in tumors. Both TCRalpha and TCRbeta chains were reverse transcribed with V-gene-specific primers. For amplifying TCRs, the PCR ran for about 20 cycles with Phusion, which was used together with a constant-region primer and the adapter on the V primers. TCRdb re-analysed the reads in MiXCR, keeping a single row per CDR3 protein. The sample includes more than 45,000 distinct CDR3 sequences, approximately 25% seen only once; the top ten take 5.5% to 6%. Time point specified: before trial treatment. This material consisted of PBMCs, taken before treatment. The source is a male donor with prostate cancer.

There are many counts of this clonotype. The V gene is TRBV20-1, the J gene TRBJ1-6; TRBD1 matches 9 bases. Germline CDR1 DFQATT, CDR2 SNEGSKA (reference sequence). Trimming at V came to 5 bases and at J to 7 bases, leaving 6 bases not matched to a gene. The CDR3 covers 14 residues. CDR3 in amino acids: CSAADRGKNSPLHF. In DNA, the CDR3 is TGCAGTGCTGCCGACAGGGGGAAAAATTCACCCCTCCACTTT.

The sample holds many counts of this clonotype. This chain joins TRBV5-1 and TRBJ1-1; 7 nucleotides align to TRBD1. Trimming removed 4 bases from V and 4 bases from J; junction bases left unmatched: 10. The CDR3 is 15 amino acids. Germline V CDR1 and CDR2: SGHRS, YFSETQ. The CDR3 DNA reads TGCGCCAGCAGCCGTGACAGGGCTAAAGGCACTGAAGCTTTCTTT. It codes for CASSRDRAKGTEAFF.

This clonotype was observed at least ten times. V is TRBV19 and J is TRBJ1-5, with TRBD1 as a possible D gene (5 bases). V lost 6 bases to trimming and J lost 1 base, with 16 bases between them. The CDR3 sequence is 16 residues long. CDR1 and CDR2 (germline): LNHDA, SQIVND (reference sequence). CDR3 DNA: TGTGCCAGTAGAGACAGCCCCCTCCTGAGCAATCAGCCCCAGCATTTT. Protein product: CASRDSPLLSNQPQHF.

This clonotype has ten or more counts. This sequence joins TRBV13 and TRBJ2-7, with unresolved D. V was clipped by 1 base and J by 6 bases, with 7 bases between them. The CDR3 length is 12 residues. Germline lookup yields CDR1 PRHDT and CDR2 FYEKMQ (reference sequence). The CDR3 DNA reads TGTGCCAGCAGCTTAGCGGGCTTCGAGCAGTACTTC. Its translation is CASSLAGFEQYF.

This clonotype was counted ten times or more. The rearrangement links TRBV19 to TRBJ1-2; D might be TRBD1 (5 bases). CDR3 length: 15 residues. The ends were cut back, 5 bases at V and 5 bases at J, with 18 bases in the middle. The germline V gene encodes CDR1 LNHDA and CDR2 SQIVND (reference sequence). CDR3 in amino acids: CASSSSRQQFYGYTF. DNA for the CDR3: TGTGCCAGTAGTTCCTCCCGACAGCAATTTTATGGCTACACCTTC.

The CDR3 DNA follows: TGTGCCAGCTCCAGGGATTCCAAAAACATTCAGTACTTC. Amino acids: CASSRDSKNIQYF. The V gene is TRBV18, the J gene TRBJ2-4; D perhaps matches TRBD1 (5 bases). The CDR3 is 13 amino acids. Germline CDR1 KGHSH, CDR2 LQKENI. With 6 bases removed from V and 2 bases from J, the gap between germline ends came to 8 bases.

The V call is TRBV5-6, the J call TRBJ2-1; 13 bases match TRBD2. The CDR3 totals 20 residues. The V gene's germline CDR1 is SGHDT and CDR2 YYEEEE. V dropped 3 bases and J dropped 2; count of bases not matched to a gene: 14. The CDR3 region is CASSSLTSGRPSGAYNEQFF. DNA of the CDR3: TGTGCCAGCAGCTCCTTGACTAGCGGGAGGCCTTCCGGGGCCTACAATGAGCAGTTCTTC.

V and J are TRBV25-1 and TRBJ2-3; possible D gene TRBD1, 5 bases. Per germline, CDR1 MGHDK and CDR2 SYGVNS. V dropped 7 bases and J dropped 6 bases, with 14 bases sitting between them. The CDR3 consists of 13 residues. The chain's CDR3 is CASNTGLRDTQYF. CDR3 bases: TGTGCCAGCAATACAGGCTTGAGGGATACGCAGTATTTT.

This clonotype was detected many times. V usage is TRBV6-6 and J usage is TRBJ1-1; D is uncertain. This CDR3 is 16 amino acids long. Trimming pared 6 bases from V and 0 bases from J, leaving 17 bases between. Germline CDR1 reads MNHNY; CDR2 reads SVGAGI (reference sequence). The chain's CDR3 is CASRAEAVALNTEAFF. The CDR3, as DNA: TGTGCCAGCAGGGCGGAGGCCGTAGCTCTGAACACTGAAGCTTTCTTT.

This clonotype was observed at least ten times. V and J are TRBV12-3 or TRBV12-4 and TRBJ2-2, with D uncertain. The germline V and J ends were trimmed by 2 bases and 4 bases, with 8 bases remaining between them. The CDR3 runs 14 residues. The CDR3 bases are TGTGCCAGCAGTTTATGGGGTTCCACCGGGGAGCTGTTTTTT. This gives the protein CASSLWGSTGELFF.